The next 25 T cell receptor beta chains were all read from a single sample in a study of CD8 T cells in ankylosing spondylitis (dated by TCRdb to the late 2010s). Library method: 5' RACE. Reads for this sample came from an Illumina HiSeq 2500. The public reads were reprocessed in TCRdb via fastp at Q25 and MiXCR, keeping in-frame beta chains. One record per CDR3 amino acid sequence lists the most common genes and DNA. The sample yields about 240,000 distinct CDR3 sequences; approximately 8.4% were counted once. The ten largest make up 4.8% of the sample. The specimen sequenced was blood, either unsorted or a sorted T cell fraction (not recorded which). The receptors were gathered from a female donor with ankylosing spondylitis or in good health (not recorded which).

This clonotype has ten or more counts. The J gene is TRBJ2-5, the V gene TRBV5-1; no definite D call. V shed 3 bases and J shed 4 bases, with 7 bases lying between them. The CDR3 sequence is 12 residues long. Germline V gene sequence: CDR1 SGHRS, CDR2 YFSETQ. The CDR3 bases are TGCGCCAGCAGCTCCCAACTAGAGACCCAGTACTTC. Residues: CASSSQLETQYF.

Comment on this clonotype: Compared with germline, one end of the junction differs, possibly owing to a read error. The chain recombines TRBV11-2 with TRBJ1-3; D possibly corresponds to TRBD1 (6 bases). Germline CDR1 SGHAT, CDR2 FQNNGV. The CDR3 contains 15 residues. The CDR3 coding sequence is TGTGCCAGCAGTTCAAGAGGGGGGTTCGGAAACAACATATATTTT. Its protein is CASSSRGGFGNNIYF.

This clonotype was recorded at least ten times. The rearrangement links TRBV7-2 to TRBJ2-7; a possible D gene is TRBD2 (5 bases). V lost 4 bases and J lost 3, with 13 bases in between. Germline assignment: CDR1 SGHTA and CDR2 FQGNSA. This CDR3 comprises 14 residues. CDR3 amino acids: CASSSGLAVYEQYF. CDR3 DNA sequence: TGTGCCAGCAGCTCCGGTCTAGCAGTCTACGAGCAGTACTTC.

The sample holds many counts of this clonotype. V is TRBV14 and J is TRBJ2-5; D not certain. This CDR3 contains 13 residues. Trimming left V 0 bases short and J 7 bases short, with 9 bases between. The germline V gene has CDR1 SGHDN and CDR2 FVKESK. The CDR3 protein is CASSQEVSGTQYF. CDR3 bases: TGTGCCAGCAGCCAAGAAGTTTCGGGGACCCAGTACTTC.

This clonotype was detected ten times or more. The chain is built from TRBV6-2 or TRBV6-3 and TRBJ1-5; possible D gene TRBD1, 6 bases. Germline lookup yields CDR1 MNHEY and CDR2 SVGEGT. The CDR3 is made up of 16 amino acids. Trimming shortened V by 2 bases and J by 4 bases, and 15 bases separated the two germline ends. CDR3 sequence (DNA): TGTGCCAGCAGTTACGACAGGCCCTGGTGGAATCAGCCCCAGCATTTT. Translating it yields CASSYDRPWWNQPQHF.

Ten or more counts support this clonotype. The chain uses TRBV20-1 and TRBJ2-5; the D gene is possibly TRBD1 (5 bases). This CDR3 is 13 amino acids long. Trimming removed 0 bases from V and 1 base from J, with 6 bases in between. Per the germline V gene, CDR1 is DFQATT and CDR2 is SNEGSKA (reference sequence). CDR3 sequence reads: CSARETGQETQYF. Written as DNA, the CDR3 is TGCAGTGCTAGAGAAACAGGCCAAGAGACCCAGTACTTC.

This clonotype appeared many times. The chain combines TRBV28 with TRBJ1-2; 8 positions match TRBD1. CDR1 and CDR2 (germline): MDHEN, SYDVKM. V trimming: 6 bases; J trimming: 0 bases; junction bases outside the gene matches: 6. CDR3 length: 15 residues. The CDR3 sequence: CASSGTGRSNYGYTF. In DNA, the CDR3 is TGTGCCAGCAGCGGGACAGGACGATCTAACTATGGCTACACCTTC.

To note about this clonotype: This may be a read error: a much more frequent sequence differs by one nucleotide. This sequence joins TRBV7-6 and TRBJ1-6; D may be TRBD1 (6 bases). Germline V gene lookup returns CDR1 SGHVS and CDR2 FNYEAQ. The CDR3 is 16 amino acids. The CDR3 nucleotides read TGTGCCAGCAACTTAGGGGGAAGCTCCTATAATTCACCCCTCCACTTT. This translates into CASNLGGSSYNSPLHF.

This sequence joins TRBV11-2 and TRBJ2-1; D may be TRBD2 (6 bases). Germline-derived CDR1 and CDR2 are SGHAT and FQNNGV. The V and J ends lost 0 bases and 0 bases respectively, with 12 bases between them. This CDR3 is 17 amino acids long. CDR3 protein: CASSLEAGPSSYNEQFF. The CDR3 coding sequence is TGTGCCAGCAGCTTAGAGGCGGGACCTAGCTCCTACAATGAGCAGTTCTTC.

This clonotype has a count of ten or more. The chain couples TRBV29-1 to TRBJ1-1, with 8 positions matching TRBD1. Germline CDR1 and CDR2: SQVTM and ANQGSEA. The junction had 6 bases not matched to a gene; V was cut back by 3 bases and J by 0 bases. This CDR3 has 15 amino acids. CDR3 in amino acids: CSVDIRGLLNTEAFF. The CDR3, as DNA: TGCAGCGTTGATATCAGGGGGCTATTGAACACTGAAGCTTTCTTT. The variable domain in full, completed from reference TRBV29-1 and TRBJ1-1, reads SAVISQKPSRDICQRGTSLTIQCQVDSQVTMMFWYRQQPGQSLTLIATANQGSEATYESGFVIDKFPISRPNLTFSTLTVSNMSPEDSSIYLCSVDIRGLLNTEAFFGQGTRLTVV.

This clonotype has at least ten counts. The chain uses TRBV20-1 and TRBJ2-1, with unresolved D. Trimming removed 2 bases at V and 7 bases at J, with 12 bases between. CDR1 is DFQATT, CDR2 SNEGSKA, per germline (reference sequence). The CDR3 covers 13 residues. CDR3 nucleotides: TGCAGTGCTAGAATTCCCCTCAGGAATGAGCAGTTCTTC. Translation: CSARIPLRNEQFF.

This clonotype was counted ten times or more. CDR3 bases: TGTGCCAGCAGCTCCCTAAGCTATACGCAGTATTTT. Protein product: CASSSLSYTQYF. V and J are TRBV7-9 and TRBJ2-3; D uncertain. The CDR3 has 12 amino acids. V dropped 4 bases and J dropped 7 bases, with 9 bases sitting between them. The V gene's germline CDR1 is SEHNR and CDR2 FQNEAQ (reference sequence). The full variable domain, its missing parts supplied by reference TRBV7-9 and TRBJ2-3, is DTGVSQNPRHKITKRGQNVTFRCDPISEHNRLYWYRQTLGQGPEFLTYFQNEAQLEKSRLLSDRFSAERPKGSFSTLEIQRTEQGDSAMYLCASSSLSYTQYFGPGTRLTVL.

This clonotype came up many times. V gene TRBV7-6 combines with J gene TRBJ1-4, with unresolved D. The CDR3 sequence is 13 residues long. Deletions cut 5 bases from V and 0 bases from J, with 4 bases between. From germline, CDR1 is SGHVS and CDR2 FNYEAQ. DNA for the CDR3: TGTGCCAGCAGCGTTGCAACTAATGAAAAACTGTTTTTT. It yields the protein CASSVATNEKLFF.

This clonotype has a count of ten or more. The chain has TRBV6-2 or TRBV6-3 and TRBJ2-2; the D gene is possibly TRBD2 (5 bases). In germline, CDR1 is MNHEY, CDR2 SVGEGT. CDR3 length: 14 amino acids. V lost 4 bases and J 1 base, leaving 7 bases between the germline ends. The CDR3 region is CASSSTRNTGELFF. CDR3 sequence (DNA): TGTGCCAGCAGTTCCACTAGGAACACCGGGGAGCTGTTTTTT.

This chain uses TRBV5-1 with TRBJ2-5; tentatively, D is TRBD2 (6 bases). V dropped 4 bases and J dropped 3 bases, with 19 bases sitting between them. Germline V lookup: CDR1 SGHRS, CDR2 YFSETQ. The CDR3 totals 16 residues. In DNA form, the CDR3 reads TGCGCCAGCAGCCCTGTTACGTCGGGGGTAAAAGAGACCCAGTACTTC. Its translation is CASSPVTSGVKETQYF. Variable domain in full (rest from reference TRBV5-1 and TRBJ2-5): KAGVTQTPRYLIKTRGQQVTLSCSPISGHRSVSWYQQTPGQGLQFLFEYFSETQRNKGNFPGRFSGRQFSNSRSEMNVSTLELGDSALYLCASSPVTSGVKETQYFGPGTRLLVL.

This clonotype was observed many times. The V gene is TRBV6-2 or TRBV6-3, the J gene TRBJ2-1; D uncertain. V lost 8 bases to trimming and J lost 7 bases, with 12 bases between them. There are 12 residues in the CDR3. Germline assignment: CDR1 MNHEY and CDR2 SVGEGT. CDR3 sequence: CASLKPNNEQFF. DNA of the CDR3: TGTGCCAGCTTGAAGCCCAATAATGAGCAGTTCTTC.

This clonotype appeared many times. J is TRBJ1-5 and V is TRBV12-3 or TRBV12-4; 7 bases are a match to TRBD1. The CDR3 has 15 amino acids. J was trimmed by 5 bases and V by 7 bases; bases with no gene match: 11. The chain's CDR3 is CASKGGRGSYQPQHF. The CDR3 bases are TGTGCCAGCAAAGGAGGCAGGGGGTCGTATCAGCCCCAGCATTTT.

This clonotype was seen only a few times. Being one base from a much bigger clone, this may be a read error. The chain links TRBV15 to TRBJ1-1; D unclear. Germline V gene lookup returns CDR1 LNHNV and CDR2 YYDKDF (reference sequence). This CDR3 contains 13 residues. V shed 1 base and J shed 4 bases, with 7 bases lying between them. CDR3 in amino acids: CATSRAGTTEAFF. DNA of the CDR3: TGTGCCACCAGCAGAGCAGGTACCACTGAAGCTTTCTTT.

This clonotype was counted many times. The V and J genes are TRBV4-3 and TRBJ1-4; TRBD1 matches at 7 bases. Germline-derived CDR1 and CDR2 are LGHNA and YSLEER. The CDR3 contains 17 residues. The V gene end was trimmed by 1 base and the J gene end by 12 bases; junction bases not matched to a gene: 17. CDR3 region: CASSQATPRGRGVELFF. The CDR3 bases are TGCGCCAGCAGCCAAGCCACCCCCAGGGGCAGGGGGGTCGAACTGTTTTTT.

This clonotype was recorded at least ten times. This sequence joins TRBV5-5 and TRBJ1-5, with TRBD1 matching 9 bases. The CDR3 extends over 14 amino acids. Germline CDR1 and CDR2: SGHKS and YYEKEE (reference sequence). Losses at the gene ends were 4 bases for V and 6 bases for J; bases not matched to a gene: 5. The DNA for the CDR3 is TGTGCCAGCAGCGGGGGACAGGGCGGTCAGCCCCAGCATTTT. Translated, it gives CASSGGQGGQPQHF. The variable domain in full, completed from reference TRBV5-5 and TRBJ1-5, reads DAGVTQSPTHLIKTRGQQVTLRCSPISGHKSVSWYQQVLGQGPQFIFQYYEKEERGRGNFPDRFSARQFPNYSSELNVNALLLGDSALYLCASSGGQGGQPQHFGDGTRLSIL.

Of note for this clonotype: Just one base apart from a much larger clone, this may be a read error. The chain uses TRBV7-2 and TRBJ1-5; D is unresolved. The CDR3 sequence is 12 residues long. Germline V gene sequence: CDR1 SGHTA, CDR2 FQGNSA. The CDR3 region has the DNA TGTGCCGGCAGCTCATCGGGGCAGCCCCAGCATTTT. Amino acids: CAGSSSGQPQHF.

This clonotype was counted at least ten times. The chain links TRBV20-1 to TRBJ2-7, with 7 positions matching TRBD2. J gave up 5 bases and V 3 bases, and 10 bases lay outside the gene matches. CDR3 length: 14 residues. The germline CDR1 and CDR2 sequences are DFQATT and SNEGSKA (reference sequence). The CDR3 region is CSARKGGRLNEQYF. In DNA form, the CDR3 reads TGCAGTGCTAGGAAGGGCGGGAGATTAAACGAGCAGTACTTC.

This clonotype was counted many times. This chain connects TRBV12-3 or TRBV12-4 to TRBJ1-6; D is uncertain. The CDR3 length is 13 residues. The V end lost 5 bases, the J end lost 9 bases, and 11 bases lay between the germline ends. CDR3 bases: TGTGCCAGCAGTCCGAGGAAGCCTTCACCCCTCCACTTT. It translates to CASSPRKPSPLHF.

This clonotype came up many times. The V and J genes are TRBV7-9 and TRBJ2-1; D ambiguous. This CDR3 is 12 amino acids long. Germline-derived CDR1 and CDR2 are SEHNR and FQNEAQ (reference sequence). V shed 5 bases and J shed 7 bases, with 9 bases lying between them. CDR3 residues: CASSPLHNEQFF. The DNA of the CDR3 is TGTGCCAGCAGCCCCCTTCATAATGAGCAGTTCTTC.

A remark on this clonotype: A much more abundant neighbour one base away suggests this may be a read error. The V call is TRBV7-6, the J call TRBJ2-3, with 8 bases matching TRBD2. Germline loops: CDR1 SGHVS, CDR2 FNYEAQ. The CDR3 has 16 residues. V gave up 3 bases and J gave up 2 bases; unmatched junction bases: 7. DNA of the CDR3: TGTGCCAGCAGCTTCCTGGGACTAGGACCCACAGATACGCAGTATTTT. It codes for CASSFLGLGPTDTQYF.